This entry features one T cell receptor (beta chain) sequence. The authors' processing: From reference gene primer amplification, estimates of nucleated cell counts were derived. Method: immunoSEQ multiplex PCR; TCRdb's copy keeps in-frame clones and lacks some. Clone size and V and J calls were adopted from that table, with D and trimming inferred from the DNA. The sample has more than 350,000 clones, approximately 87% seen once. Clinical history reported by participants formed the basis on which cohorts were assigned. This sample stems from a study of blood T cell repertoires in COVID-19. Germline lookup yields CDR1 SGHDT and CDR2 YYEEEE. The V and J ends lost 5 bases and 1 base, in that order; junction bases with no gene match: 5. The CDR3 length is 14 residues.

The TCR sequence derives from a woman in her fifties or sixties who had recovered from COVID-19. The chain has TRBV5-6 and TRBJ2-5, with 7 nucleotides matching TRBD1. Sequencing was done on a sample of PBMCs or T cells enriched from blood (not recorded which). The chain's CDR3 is CASSPWTGQETQYF. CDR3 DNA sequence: TGTGCCAGCAGTCCCTGGACAGGCCAAGAGACCCAGTACTTC.